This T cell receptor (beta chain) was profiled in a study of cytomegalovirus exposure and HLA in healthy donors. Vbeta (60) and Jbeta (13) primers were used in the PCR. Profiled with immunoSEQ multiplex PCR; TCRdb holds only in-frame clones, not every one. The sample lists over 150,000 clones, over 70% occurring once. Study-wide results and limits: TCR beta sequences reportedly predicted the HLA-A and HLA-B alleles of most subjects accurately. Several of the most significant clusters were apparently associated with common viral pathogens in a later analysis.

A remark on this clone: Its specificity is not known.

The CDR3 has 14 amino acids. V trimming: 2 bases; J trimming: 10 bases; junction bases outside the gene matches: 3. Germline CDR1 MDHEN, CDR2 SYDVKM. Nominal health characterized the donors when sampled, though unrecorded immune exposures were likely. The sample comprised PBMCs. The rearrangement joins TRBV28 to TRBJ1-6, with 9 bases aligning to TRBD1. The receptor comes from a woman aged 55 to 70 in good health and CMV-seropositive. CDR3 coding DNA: TGTGCCAGCAGTTTACGGGACAGGGACTCACCCCTCCACTTT. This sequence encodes CASSLRDRDSPLHF.